This TCR beta chain stems from a study of blood T cell repertoires in COVID-19. This CDR3 region has 12 residues. Germline CDR1 is WSHSY and CDR2 is SAAADI. With 8 bases removed from V and 0 bases from J, the gap between germline ends came to 5 bases. In the authors' workflow: Using reference gene primer amplification, nucleated cell counts were estimated. Clones were read by immunoSEQ multiplex PCR, and TCRdb kept only the in-frame ones, dropping some. V and J calls and clone size come straight from that table; D and trimming were deduced from the DNA. The repertoire holds about 270,000 clones, with over 70% as singletons.

Sequenced sample: peripheral blood. The sequence was obtained from a human donor in a cohort sampled during active COVID-19. This rearrangement joins TRBV10-2 to TRBJ1-3; D not certain. CDR3 protein: CASQNSGNTIYF. DNA of the CDR3: TGCGCCAGCCAAAACTCTGGAAACACCATATATTTT.